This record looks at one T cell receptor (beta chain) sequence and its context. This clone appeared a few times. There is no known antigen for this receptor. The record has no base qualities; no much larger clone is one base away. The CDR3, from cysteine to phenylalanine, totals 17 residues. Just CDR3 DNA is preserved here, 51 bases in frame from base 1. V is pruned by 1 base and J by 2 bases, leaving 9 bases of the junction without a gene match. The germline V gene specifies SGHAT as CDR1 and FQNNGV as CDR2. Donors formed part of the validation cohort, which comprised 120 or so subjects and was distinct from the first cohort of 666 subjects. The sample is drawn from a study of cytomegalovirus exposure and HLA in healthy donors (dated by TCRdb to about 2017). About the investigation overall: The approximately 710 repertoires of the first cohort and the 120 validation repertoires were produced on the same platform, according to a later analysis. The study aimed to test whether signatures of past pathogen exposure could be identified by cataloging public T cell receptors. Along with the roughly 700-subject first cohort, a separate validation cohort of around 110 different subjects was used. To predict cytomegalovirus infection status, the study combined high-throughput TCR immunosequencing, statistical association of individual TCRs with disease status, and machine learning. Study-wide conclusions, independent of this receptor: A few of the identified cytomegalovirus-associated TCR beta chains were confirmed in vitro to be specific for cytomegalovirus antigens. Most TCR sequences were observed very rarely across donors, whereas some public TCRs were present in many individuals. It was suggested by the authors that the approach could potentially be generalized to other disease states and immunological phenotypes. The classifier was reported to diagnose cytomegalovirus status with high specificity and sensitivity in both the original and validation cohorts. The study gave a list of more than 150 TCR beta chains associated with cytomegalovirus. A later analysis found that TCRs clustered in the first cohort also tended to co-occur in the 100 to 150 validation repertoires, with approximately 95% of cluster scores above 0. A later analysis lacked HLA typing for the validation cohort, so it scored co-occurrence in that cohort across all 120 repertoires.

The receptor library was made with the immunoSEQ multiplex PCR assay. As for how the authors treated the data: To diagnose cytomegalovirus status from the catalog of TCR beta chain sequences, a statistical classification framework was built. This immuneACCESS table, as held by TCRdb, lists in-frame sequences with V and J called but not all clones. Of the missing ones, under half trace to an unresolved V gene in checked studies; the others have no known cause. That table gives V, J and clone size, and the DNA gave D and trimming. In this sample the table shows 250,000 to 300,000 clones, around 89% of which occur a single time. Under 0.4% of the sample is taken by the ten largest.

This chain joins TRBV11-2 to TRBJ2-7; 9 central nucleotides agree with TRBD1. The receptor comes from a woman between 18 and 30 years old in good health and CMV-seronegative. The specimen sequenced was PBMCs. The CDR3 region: CASSLVPRTGVPYEQYF. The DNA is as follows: TGTGCCAGCAGCTTAGTGCCGCGGACAGGGGTGCCCTACGAGCAGTACTTC.